Following are 27 T cell receptor beta chains from one sample sequenced in a study of T cells after somatic rescue of genetic block. Method: immunoSEQ multiplex PCR; TCRdb's copy keeps in-frame clones and lacks some. The sample consists of roughly 58,000 clones, roughly 96% of them appearing once. Sequencing was performed on peripheral blood mononuclear cells (PBMCs). The receptors were gathered from a child less than two years old.

CDR3 protein: CASSLVAGKAYEQYF. The CDR3 DNA sequence: TGTGCCAGCAGCTTAGTAGCGGGAAAGGCCTACGAGCAGTACTTC. The chain uses TRBV7-2 and TRBJ2-7; TRBD2 agrees at 8 bases. V shed 1 base and J 2 bases; nucleotides not matched to a gene: 4. The CDR3 loop spans 15 amino acids. Germline V gives CDR1 SGHTA, CDR2 FQGNSA.

The CDR3, as DNA: TGTGCCAGCAGCTTAGAGGGGGCGAATCAGCCCCAGCATTTT. Translating it yields CASSLEGANQPQHF. The V call is TRBV7-8, the J call TRBJ1-5; 7 bases fit TRBD1. Germline V gene sequence: CDR1 SGHVS, CDR2 FQNEAQ. This CDR3 spans 14 amino acids. J was trimmed by 4 bases and V by 1 base; bases with no gene match: 1.

V gene TRBV2 combines with J gene TRBJ2-7; D not resolved. The CDR3 runs 12 residues. Looked up from germline, CDR1 is SNHLY and CDR2 is FYNNEI. Between the trimmed V and J ends, which lost 8 bases and 1 base, there was a span of 9 bases. CDR3: CASGQNSYEQYF. The CDR3, as DNA: TGTGCCAGCGGCCAAAATTCCTACGAGCAGTACTTC.

This clone showed up just once. This rearrangement joins TRBV1 to TRBJ2-7; the table's TRBD1 call for D was not verified on the DNA. TRBV1 counts as a pseudogene. The CDR3 has 16 amino acids. This CDR3 reads CTSSQGRAGDTYEQYF. The CDR3, as DNA: TGCACCAGCAGCCAAGGCAGAGCAGGTGACACCTACGAGCAGTACTTC.

The V gene is TRBV13, the J gene TRBJ1-4, with 7 bases lining up with TRBD1. V trimming: 5 bases; J trimming: 10 bases; junction bases outside the gene matches: 4. CDR1 PRHDT and CDR2 FYEKMQ come from the germline V gene (reference sequence). The CDR3 totals 12 residues. CDR3 DNA sequence: TGTGCCAGCAGCGCACAGGGGCGAAAACTGTTTTTT. Amino acids: CASSAQGRKLFF.

J is TRBJ1-2 and V is TRBV5-4; 7 nucleotides agree with TRBD1. Germline CDR1 reads SGHNT; CDR2 reads YYREEE (reference sequence). The V gene end was trimmed by 6 bases and the J gene end by 0 bases; junction bases not matched to a gene: 8. The CDR3 contains 15 residues. CDR3 amino acids: CASTPTGIANYGYTF. The CDR3 DNA follows: TGTGCCAGCACCCCGACAGGGATAGCTAACTATGGCTACACCTTC.

The rearrangement joins TRBV30 to TRBJ2-7; 7 bases match TRBD1. The V and J ends lost 5 bases and 2 bases, in that order; junction bases with no gene match: 3. Germline V CDR1 and CDR2: GTSNPN, SVGIG (reference sequence). This CDR3 is 12 amino acids long. The CDR3 DNA reads as TGTGCCTGGGGGGACAGACCCTACGAGCAGTACTTC. Its translation: CAWGDRPYEQYF.

The chain is built from TRBV6-5 and TRBJ2-2; D possibly matches TRBD1 or TRBD2 (6 bases each). The germline gives CDR1 MNHEY, CDR2 SVGAGI. The CDR3 has 16 amino acids. The germline V and J ends were trimmed by 4 bases and 5 bases, with 17 bases remaining between them. CDR3 loop: CASSFESGARTGELFF. CDR3 DNA sequence: TGTGCCAGCAGTTTCGAGTCGGGGGCGCGAACCGGGGAGCTGTTTTTT.

The CDR3 loop reads CASSIETGTYEQYF. The CDR3 DNA sequence: TGTGCCAGTAGTATTGAGACAGGGACGTACGAGCAGTACTTC. The chain employs TRBV19 and TRBJ2-7, with 7 nucleotides matching TRBD1. CDR1 and CDR2 from the germline V gene are LNHDA and SQIVND (reference sequence). The V segment lost 3 bases and the J segment 4 bases; nucleotides outside the gene matches: 6. The CDR3 spans 14 residues.

The chain carries TRBV4-2 and TRBJ2-1, with 7 nucleotides matching TRBD2. The germline V gene encodes CDR1 LGHNA and CDR2 YNFKEQ. The V gene end was trimmed by 1 base and the J gene end by 9 bases; junction bases not matched to a gene: 6. The length of the CDR3 is 14 residues. CDR3 protein: CASSQGEGRSEQFF. The CDR3 nucleotides are TGTGCCAGCAGCCAAGGGGAGGGTAGGAGTGAGCAGTTCTTC.

The chain has TRBV27 and TRBJ2-5; 13 bases agree with TRBD2. The V gene end was trimmed by 6 bases and the J gene end by 2 bases; junction bases not matched to a gene: 9. The CDR3 length is 17 residues. CDR1 and CDR2 from the germline V gene are MNHEY and SMNVEV (reference sequence). DNA of the CDR3: TGTGCCAGCAGCCCGGGACTAGCGGGATGGGGGCAAGAGACCCAGTACTTC. Translation: CASSPGLAGWGQETQYF.

This chain joins TRBV4-1 and TRBJ2-7, with unresolved D. Looked up from germline, CDR1 is MGHRA and CDR2 is YSYEKL. The CDR3 spans 14 residues. Trimming stripped 0 bases from V and 2 bases from J, with 8 bases between. The CDR3 is CASSQDAGPYEQYF. The CDR3 DNA reads TGCGCCAGCAGCCAAGATGCAGGCCCCTACGAGCAGTACTTC.

The rearrangement joins TRBV6-5 to TRBJ2-7; possibly TRBD2 for D (5 bases). Per germline, CDR1 MNHEY and CDR2 SVGAGI. The germline V and J ends were trimmed by 2 bases and 4 bases, with 9 bases remaining between them. There are 13 residues in the CDR3. CDR3 protein: CASSYQREYEQYF. The CDR3 region has the DNA TGTGCCAGCAGTTACCAAAGGGAGTACGAGCAGTACTTC.

The chain links TRBV28 to TRBJ2-3; 15 bases fit TRBD2. This CDR3 region has 16 residues. Trimming cost V 5 bases and J 6 bases; bases outside gene matches: 6. Germline values: CDR1 MDHEN, CDR2 SYDVKM. The CDR3 reads CASSLGLAGGGDTQYF. The CDR3 region has the DNA TGTGCCAGCAGTCTGGGACTAGCGGGAGGTGGTGATACGCAGTATTTT. Together with reference TRBV28 and TRBJ2-3, the CDR3 gives the full variable domain: DVKVTQSSRYLVKRTGEKVFLECVQDMDHENMFWYRQDPGLGLRLIYFSYDVKMKEKGDIPEGYSVSREKKERFSLILESASTNQTSMYLCASSLGLAGGGDTQYFGPGTRLTVL.

The chain uses TRBV7-8 and TRBJ2-2; 9 bases are shared with TRBD1. The CDR3 covers 17 residues. CDR1 is SGHVS, CDR2 FQNEAQ, per germline. V lost 2 bases and J lost 4; bases outside the gene matches: 8. As DNA, the CDR3 is TGTGCCAGCAGCTTAACAACAGGGGGCGCGGGCACCGGGGAGCTGTTTTTT. It translates to CASSLTTGGAGTGELFF. Drawing the rest from reference TRBV7-8 and TRBJ2-2, the complete variable domain is GAGVSQSPRYKVAKRGQDVALRCDPISGHVSLFWYQQALGQGPEFLTYFQNEAQLDKSGLPSDRFFAERPEGSVSTLKIQRTQQEDSAVYLCASSLTTGGAGTGELFFGEGSRLTVL.

The V call is TRBV18, the J call TRBJ2-5; D not resolved. Germline V lookup: CDR1 KGHSH, CDR2 LQKENI. With 4 bases removed from V and 5 bases from J, the gap between germline ends came to 8 bases. The CDR3 totals 12 residues. In nucleotides, the CDR3 is TGTGCCAGCTCACTTAAATCGGAGACCCAGTACTTC. It encodes CASSLKSETQYF.

With respect to this clone: This CDR3 is also generated by other DNA sequences in the sample. V is TRBV9 and J is TRBJ2-7, with 7 nucleotides matching TRBD1. There are 14 residues in the CDR3. CDR1 and CDR2 (germline): SGDLS, YYNGEE. J gave up 2 bases and V 0 bases, and 2 bases lay outside the gene matches. CDR3: CASSVGQGAYEQYF. In nucleotides, the CDR3 is TGTGCCAGCAGCGTAGGGCAGGGGGCCTACGAGCAGTACTTC.

This sequence joins TRBV19 and TRBJ2-1; 13 bases map to TRBD2. The CDR3 sequence is 14 residues long. Germline CDR1 and CDR2: LNHDA and SQIVND (reference sequence). The V gene end was trimmed by 6 bases and the J gene end by 5 bases; junction bases not matched to a gene: 1. The CDR3 nucleotides read TGTGCCAGTAGCGGACTAGCGGGAGACAATGAGCAGTTCTTC. Translating it yields CASSGLAGDNEQFF.

This chain connects TRBV7-9 to TRBJ2-7, with D hard to call. V lost 5 bases to trimming and J lost 1 base, with 6 bases between them. This CDR3 comprises 12 residues. Germline V lookup: CDR1 SEHNR, CDR2 FQNEAQ (reference sequence). In DNA form, the CDR3 reads TGTGCCAGCAGCCGAACTTCCTACGAGCAGTACTTC. Translation: CASSRTSYEQYF.

This chain uses TRBV9 with TRBJ2-2; TRBD1 or TRBD2 may be the D gene (5 bases each). CDR3 length: 15 residues. Germline assignment: CDR1 SGDLS and CDR2 YYNGEE. V lost 4 bases, J lost 7 bases, and 17 bases lay in between. The CDR3 DNA reads as TGTGCCAGCAGCCCCGGGACGGCGAATAGCGGGGAGCTGTTTTTT. This codes for CASSPGTANSGELFF.

The chain recombines TRBV6-5 with TRBJ1-4, with 8 bases aligning to TRBD1. The length of the CDR3 is 13 residues. V was clipped by 8 bases and J by 5 bases; unmatched bases: 4. The germline V gene encodes CDR1 MNHEY and CDR2 SVGAGI. The chain's CDR3 is CASLDRANEKLFF. The CDR3 bases are TGTGCCAGCTTGGACAGGGCCAATGAAAAACTGTTTTTT.

This chain connects TRBV27 to TRBJ2-1, with 7 bases identical to TRBD2. CDR3 size: 14 residues. The germline CDR1 and CDR2 sequences are MNHEY and SMNVEV (reference sequence). Unmatched junction bases numbered 0, after V lost 3 bases and J lost 1 base. The CDR3 is CASSFGRSYNEQFF. DNA for the CDR3: TGTGCCAGCAGTTTCGGGAGGTCCTACAATGAGCAGTTCTTC.

The rearrangement uses TRBV29-1 and TRBJ2-7; D possibly corresponds to TRBD1 (6 bases). Trimming pared 0 bases from V and 2 bases from J, leaving 11 bases between. Germline-derived CDR1 and CDR2 are SQVTM and ANQGSEA. The CDR3 has 14 amino acids. This CDR3 reads CSVEDKGQTYEQYF. The CDR3 DNA reads TGCAGCGTTGAAGACAAGGGACAAACCTACGAGCAGTACTTC.

Comments on this clone: The sample holds other DNA sequences that translate to the same CDR3. This chain connects TRBV5-4 to TRBJ2-3; unclear D gene. V lost 0 bases and J lost 0, with 8 bases in between. CDR3 length equals 15 residues. Germline V gene sequence: CDR1 SGHNT, CDR2 YYREEE (reference sequence). The CDR3 protein is CASSLEGTSTDTQYF. CDR3 sequence (DNA): TGTGCCAGCAGCTTGGAAGGAACTAGCACAGATACGCAGTATTTT.

This clone has a handful of counts. J is TRBJ1-2 and V is TRBV29-1, with 7 bases aligning to TRBD1. The CDR3 loop spans 11 amino acids. Germline CDR1 and CDR2: SQVTM and ANQGSEA. The V segment lost 5 bases and the J segment 4 bases; nucleotides outside the gene matches: 1. DNA of the CDR3: TGCAGCGTTCAGGGGGTCTATGGCTACACCTTC. It yields the protein CSVQGVYGYTF.

The V and J genes are TRBV19 and TRBJ1-1; D might be TRBD1 (6 bases). Germline lookup yields CDR1 LNHDA and CDR2 SQIVND (reference sequence). The CDR3 sequence is 14 residues long. V was cut by 5 bases and J by 2 bases, with 12 bases left in between. CDR3 protein: CASSLWTDNTEAFF. The CDR3 DNA follows: TGTGCCAGTAGTCTTTGGACAGATAACACTGAAGCTTTCTTT.

V and J are TRBV10-2 and TRBJ2-1, with TRBD2 as a possible D gene (6 bases). The CDR3 runs 17 residues. CDR1 and CDR2 (germline): WSHSY, SAAADI. V was trimmed by 4 bases and J by 0 bases, leaving 16 bases between them. This CDR3 is CASSVNSGGVSYNEQFF. CDR3 coding DNA: TGCGCCAGCAGTGTGAATTCTGGCGGGGTCTCCTACAATGAGCAGTTCTTC.